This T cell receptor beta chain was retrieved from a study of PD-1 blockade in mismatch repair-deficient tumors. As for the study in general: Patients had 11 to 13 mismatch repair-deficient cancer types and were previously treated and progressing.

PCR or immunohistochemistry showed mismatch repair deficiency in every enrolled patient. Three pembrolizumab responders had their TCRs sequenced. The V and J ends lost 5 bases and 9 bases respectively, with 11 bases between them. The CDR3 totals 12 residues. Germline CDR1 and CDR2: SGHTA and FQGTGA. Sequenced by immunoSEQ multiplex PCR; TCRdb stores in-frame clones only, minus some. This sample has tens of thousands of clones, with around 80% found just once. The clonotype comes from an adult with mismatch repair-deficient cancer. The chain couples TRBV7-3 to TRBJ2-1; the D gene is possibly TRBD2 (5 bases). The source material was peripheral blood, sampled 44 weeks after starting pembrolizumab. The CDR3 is CASSQDSGEQFF. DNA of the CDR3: TGTGCCAGCAGCCAGGACTCCGGTGAGCAGTTCTTC.